One sample yielded the 7 T cell receptor beta chains listed below, sequenced in a study of neurological immune-mediated disorders. TCRdb used MiXCR to reprocess the 5' RACE reads, holding one entry per CDR3 protein. Altogether roughly 30,000 distinct CDR3 sequences are present, under 6% being singletons, with the ten largest covering 20% to 25%. Sequencing used PBMCs. All receptors come from a man aged 18 to 30 in good health.

This clonotype was detected ten times or more. J is TRBJ2-2 and V is TRBV7-6; no reliable D call. The CDR3 covers 10 residues. Germline loops: CDR1 SGHVS, CDR2 FNYEAQ. The CDR3 sequence: CSKQAGELFF. Here the CDR3 DNA reads TGTTCGAAGCAAGCCGGGGAGCTGTTTTTT.

The rearrangement uses TRBV28 and TRBJ1-1; D unclear. This CDR3 is built from 15 residues. Germline-derived CDR1 and CDR2 are MDHEN and SYDVKM. Deletions cut 6 bases from V and 1 base from J, with 15 bases between. The CDR3 DNA is TGTGCCAGCAGGCCCTGGATGGGAGGGAACACTGAAGCTTTCTTT. Encoded protein: CASRPWMGGNTEAFF. Based on the CDR3 plus reference TRBV28 and TRBJ1-1, the full variable domain is DVKVTQSSRYLVKRTGEKVFLECVQDMDHENMFWYRQDPGLGLRLIYFSYDVKMKEKGDIPEGYSVSREKKERFSLILESASTNQTSMYLCASRPWMGGNTEAFFGQGTRLTVV.

This clonotype occurred many times. The chain carries TRBV7-8 and TRBJ2-7; possible D gene TRBD2, 5 bases. Germline CDR1 SGHVS, CDR2 FQNEAQ. The CDR3 runs to 11 residues. V shed 5 bases and J shed 7 bases, with 9 bases lying between them. CDR3 nucleotides: TGTGCCAGCAGCCTTAGAGGGGAGCAGTACTTC. Translation gives CASSLRGEQYF.

This clonotype was counted at least ten times. The chain couples TRBV20-1 to TRBJ1-1; the D gene is possibly TRBD1 (5 bases). Germline loops: CDR1 DFQATT, CDR2 SNEGSKA (reference sequence). The CDR3 sequence is 15 residues long. V dropped 2 bases and J dropped 1 base, with 14 bases sitting between them. The CDR3 is CSARPPRGQNTEAFF. As DNA, the CDR3 is TGCAGTGCTAGACCCCCAAGGGGCCAGAACACTGAAGCTTTCTTT.

This clonotype was seen at least ten times. This sequence joins TRBV20-1 and TRBJ2-1; D is possibly TRBD2 (7 bases). Per the germline V gene, CDR1 is DFQATT and CDR2 is SNEGSKA (reference sequence). This CDR3 spans 16 amino acids. V shed 0 bases and J shed 7 bases, with 19 bases lying between them. CDR3: CSARDLRGGVLNEQFF. CDR3 bases: TGCAGTGCTAGAGATCTTAGAGGGGGGGTCCTGAATGAGCAGTTCTTC.

This clonotype appeared many times. The chain links TRBV25-1 to TRBJ1-1; 8 bases are shared with TRBD1. J was trimmed by 4 bases and V by 4 bases; bases with no gene match: 11. The germline gives CDR1 MGHDK, CDR2 SYGVNS. This CDR3 region has 16 residues. This chain's CDR3 is CASSAIWTGHGTEAFF. CDR3 sequence (DNA): TGTGCCAGCAGTGCCATCTGGACAGGGCACGGCACTGAAGCTTTCTTT.

This clonotype was observed many times. This chain connects TRBV6-1 to TRBJ1-3; unclear D gene. Germline values: CDR1 MNHNS, CDR2 SASEGT. This CDR3 spans 15 amino acids. Trimming stripped 0 bases from V and 0 bases from J, with 6 bases between. CDR3 loop: CASSEAEGSGNTIYF. The DNA of the CDR3 is TGTGCCAGCAGTGAAGCAGAAGGCTCTGGAAACACCATATATTTT.